Listed here are 2 T cell receptor beta chains from one sample, sequenced in a study of blood T cells in healthy people across ages (dated by TCRdb to 2013 to 2016). The library came from 5' RACE. Instrument used: Illumina HiSeq 2500. A second PCR of about 6 to 11 cycles was performed with a sample-barcoded 5' primer and a J-beta primer mix. Through fastp at Q25 and MiXCR, TCRdb rebuilt clones from the public reads, retaining in-frame beta chains. Entries that share a CDR3 protein sequence are merged under the most common genes and DNA. A total of 1.2 million to 1.5 million distinct CDR3 sequences appear in this sample, 42% of them only once. The biggest ten clones account for around 8% of the sample. The specimen was blood. The receptors originated from a woman between 18 and 29 years old in good health.

The chain uses TRBV5-1 and TRBJ2-6; 7 positions match TRBD1. Germline CDR1 and CDR2: SGHRS and YFSETQ. The CDR3 consists of 19 residues. The junction had 12 bases not matched to a gene; V was cut back by 0 bases and J by 3 bases. The CDR3 coding sequence is TGCGCCAGCAGCTTGGTGGGCAAATTTACAGGGGATGGGGCCAACGTCCTGACTTTC. Translation: CASSLVGKFTGDGANVLTF.

The chain couples TRBV6-1 to TRBJ2-4; D is undetermined. The J call may be mistaken, given a closer DNA end match to TRBJ2-5. The germline CDR1 and CDR2 sequences are MNHNS and SASEGT. The CDR3 is 15 amino acids. CDR3 residues: CASSASAQLQETQYF. DNA of the CDR3: TGTGCCAGCAGTGCCTCTGCACAACTACAAGAGACCCAGTACTTC.